A selection of T cell receptor beta chains follows, all from one sample in a study of cytomegalovirus exposure and HLA in healthy donors. The data were produced by immunoSEQ multiplex PCR, yet TCRdb's version contains in-frame clones alone and is incomplete. This table holds roughly 98,000 clones, about 83% found once. The specimen sequenced was PBMCs. The receptors shown here come from a woman in her 30s in good health and CMV-seronegative. Both conserved end residues are part of each CDR3. Each record gives: V gene, J gene, clone size, D gene, CDR3 DNA, CDR3 protein. D genes are given only for firm matches. Size values are once, few and many counts, or a class for expanded clones, and some rows have none.

TRBV9	TRBJ2-5	NA	NA	TGTGCCAGCAGCGTCGGATCTCAGGGTGACCAGTACTTC	CASSVGSQGDQYF
TRBV5-6	TRBJ2-3	few	TRBD2	TGTGCCAGCAGCTGGGGGACTAGCAGAGGCGCAGATACGCAGTATTTT	CASSWGTSRGADTQYF
TRBV27	TRBJ2-7	NA	NA	TGTGCCAGCAGCCGTATTTCAGGGGCGTACGAGCAGTACTTC	CASSRISGAYEQYF
TRBV6-5	TRBJ1-1	NA	NA	TGTGCCAGCAGTTACTCCTGGAGGACTGAAGCTTTCTTT	CASSYSWRTEAFF
TRBV5-1	TRBJ2-3	NA	NA	TGCGCCAGCAGCTCTTTAGCGGCAAGCACAGATACGCAGTATTTT	CASSSLAASTDTQYF
TRBV5-8	TRBJ2-7	NA	NA	TGTGCCAGCAGCTTGGGTGGCTTATCCTACGAGCAGTACTTC	CASSLGGLSYEQYF
TRBV6-5	TRBJ1-1	few	NA	TGTGCCAGCAGTTACGCCTCGGTGAACACTGAAGCTTTCTTT	CASSYASVNTEAFF
TRBV5-4	TRBJ1-2	once	NA	TGTGCCAGCAGCTACAACAGAGGGCATGGCTACACCTTC	CASSYNRGHGYTF
TRBV2	TRBJ2-2	NA	TRBD2	TGTTCCAGCAGTGTACTAGCGGGAGTCACCGGGGAGCTGTTTTTT	CSSSVLAGVTGELFF
TRBV5-4	TRBJ2-7	NA	NA	TGTGCCAGCACCCCCGGGGGCTCCTACGAGCAGTACTTC	CASTPGGSYEQYF
TRBV6-5	TRBJ2-1	NA	NA	TGTGCCAGCAGTACCCGGGGGAGTGAGCAGTTCTTC	CASSTRGSEQFF
TRBV10-3	TRBJ1-2	few	NA	TGTGCCATCCGTTCCGGACAGTCCTCTAACTATGGCTACACCTTC	CAIRSGQSSNYGYTF
TRBV2	TRBJ2-7	NA	TRBD2	TGTGCCAGCAGTGAATCTAGCGGGGTTTCCTACGAGCAGTACTTC	CASSESSGVSYEQYF
TRBV19	TRBJ2-7	NA	TRBD2	TGTGCCAGTAGTATAGCGGGAGGAATCTACGAGCAGTACTTC	CASSIAGGIYEQYF